The clone carrying this TCR beta chain was seen a handful of times. This specimen belongs to a study of spatial heterogeneity in lung cancer. Across the whole study: Beta-chain sequences were consistently detected more often than alpha-chain sequences. TCR and UMI combinations that were unique each appeared, on average, more than ten times in raw reads.

Time point here: sample taken at primary tumor resection. Sequencing was performed on whole RNA extracted from tumor and nontumor lung tissue, or from frozen PBMC, and the material was left unsorted. Samples were donated by 72 untreated early-stage non-small cell lung cancer patients. CDR1 and CDR2 from the germline V gene are MDHEN and SYDVKM. V was shortened by 5 bases and J by 2 bases, with 15 bases between the two germline ends. CDR3 size: 15 residues. TCRdb re-analysed the 5' RACE reads in MiXCR, keeping a single row per CDR3 protein. This table holds 60,000 to 90,000 distinct CDR3 sequences, 13% found once.

This sequence was found in a male donor with early-stage non-small cell lung cancer. The input for sequencing was PBMCs, taken at surgery. This chain uses TRBV28 with TRBJ1-1; a weak D match, TRBD1 (5 bases). The CDR3 nucleotides are TGTGCCAGCAGTCCACAGGACGGATCAAACACTGAAGCTTTCTTT. Translating gives CASSPQDGSNTEAFF.